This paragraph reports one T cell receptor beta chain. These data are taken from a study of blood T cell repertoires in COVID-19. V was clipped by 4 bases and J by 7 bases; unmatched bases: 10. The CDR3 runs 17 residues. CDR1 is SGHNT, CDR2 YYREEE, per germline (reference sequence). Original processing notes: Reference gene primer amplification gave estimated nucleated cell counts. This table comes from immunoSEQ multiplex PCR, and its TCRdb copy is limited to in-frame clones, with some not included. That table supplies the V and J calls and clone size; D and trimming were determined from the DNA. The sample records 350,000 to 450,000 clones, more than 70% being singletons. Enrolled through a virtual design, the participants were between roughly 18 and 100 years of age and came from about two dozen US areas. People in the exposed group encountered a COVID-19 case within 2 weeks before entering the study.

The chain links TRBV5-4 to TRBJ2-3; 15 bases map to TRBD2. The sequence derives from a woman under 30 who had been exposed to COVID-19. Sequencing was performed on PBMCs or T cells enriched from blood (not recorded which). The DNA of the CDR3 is TGTGCCAGCAGCCTGGGACTAGCGGGGGGCCATACCAATACGCAGTATTTT. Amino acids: CASSLGLAGGHTNTQYF.